A single sample gave rise to the 8 T cell receptor beta chains below, sequenced in a study of shared clonotypes between healthy human individuals. TCRdb's table, derived via immunoSEQ multiplex PCR, lists solely in-frame clones and lacks some. Among about 490,000 clones listed, 79% were seen once. The specimen was PBMCs. The receptors originated from a middle-aged woman in good health. Some clones in this sample may be carry-over from other donors' samples.

The gene calls are TRBV30 and TRBJ1-4; no firm D call. Germline loops: CDR1 GTSNPN, CDR2 SVGIG (reference sequence). Trimming cost V 3 bases and J 7 bases, with 15 bases left between them. CDR3 size: 14 residues. The CDR3, as DNA: TGTGCCTGGAGAAGACCGGGAGTAGCTGAAAAACTGTTTTTT. It encodes CAWRRPGVAEKLFF.

The genes are TRBV5-1 and TRBJ2-5; D gene ambiguous. Germline CDR1 and CDR2: SGHRS and YFSETQ. V was clipped by 0 bases and J by 3 bases, with 9 bases between them. CDR3 length equals 14 residues. DNA of the CDR3: TGCGCCAGCAGCTTGGTGGCAGGTGAAGAGACCCAGTACTTC. Translated: CASSLVAGEETQYF.

The chain is built from TRBV6-6 and TRBJ1-2, with TRBD1 matching 7 bases. J lost 4 bases, V lost 5 bases, and 7 bases had no gene match. Germline loops: CDR1 MNHNY, CDR2 SVGAGI (reference sequence). CDR3 length: 14 amino acids. The CDR3 loop is CASSPEGAVYGYTF. The CDR3 DNA reads TGTGCCAGCAGTCCCGAGGGGGCGGTCTATGGCTACACCTTC.

This clone was counted a single time. The gene calls are TRBV6-1 and TRBJ1-5; D ambiguous. This CDR3 comprises 15 residues. Germline lookup yields CDR1 MNHNS and CDR2 SASEGT. V lost 2 bases, J lost 1 base, and 9 bases lay in between. CDR3 DNA sequence: TGTGCCAGCAGTGAATTCAGAAGAAGCAATCAGCCCCAGCATTTT. Its translation is CASSEFRRSNQPQHF.

This clone was seen once. The rearrangement uses TRBV19 and TRBJ1-2; TRBD1 aligns across 11 bases. The length of the CDR3 is 17 residues. Germline CDR1 LNHDA, CDR2 SQIVND (reference sequence). V dropped 4 bases and J dropped 6; count of bases not matched to a gene: 13. The CDR3 sequence: CASSTDPGQGARDGYTF. The CDR3, as DNA: TGTGCCAGTAGTACCGATCCCGGACAGGGGGCAAGGGATGGCTACACCTTC.

V is TRBV18 and J is TRBJ2-1; D unresolved. Germline V gives CDR1 KGHSH, CDR2 LQKENI. The V end was cut by 1 base, the J end by 8 bases, with 15 bases between. There are 15 residues in the CDR3. CDR3 bases: TGTGCCAGCTCACCACGGGCTTCGTCATGGGATGAGCAGTTCTTC. As protein: CASSPRASSWDEQFF. The complete variable domain, with remaining parts taken from reference TRBV18 and TRBJ2-1, reads NAGVMQNPRHLVRRRGQEARLRCSPMKGHSHVYWYRQLPEEGLKFMVYLQKENIIDESGMPKERFSAEFPKEGPSILRIQQVVRGDSAAYFCASSPRASSWDEQFFGPGTRLTVL.

This clone was detected once. The CDR3 loop reads CASSLGPLYGGSYNEQFF. The CDR3 nucleotides are TGTGCCAGCAGCTTGGGACCTCTCTATGGAGGATCCTACAATGAGCAGTTCTTC. The chain joins TRBV7-3 to TRBJ2-1; perhaps D is TRBD1 or TRBD2 (5 bases each). V lost 3 bases, J lost 1 base, and 19 bases lay in between. The V gene's germline CDR1 is SGHTA and CDR2 FQGTGA. This CDR3 spans 18 amino acids.

The rearrangement joins TRBV27 to TRBJ2-5, with TRBD1 as a possible D gene (6 bases). The ends were cut back, 5 bases at V and 3 bases at J, with 22 bases in the middle. The CDR3 runs 17 residues. Germline CDR1 MNHEY, CDR2 SMNVEV (reference sequence). CDR3 DNA sequence: TGTGCCAGCAGTCCCCGCCCAGGGGTACCCAGAGAAGAGACCCAGTACTTC. It specifies CASSPRPGVPREETQYF.